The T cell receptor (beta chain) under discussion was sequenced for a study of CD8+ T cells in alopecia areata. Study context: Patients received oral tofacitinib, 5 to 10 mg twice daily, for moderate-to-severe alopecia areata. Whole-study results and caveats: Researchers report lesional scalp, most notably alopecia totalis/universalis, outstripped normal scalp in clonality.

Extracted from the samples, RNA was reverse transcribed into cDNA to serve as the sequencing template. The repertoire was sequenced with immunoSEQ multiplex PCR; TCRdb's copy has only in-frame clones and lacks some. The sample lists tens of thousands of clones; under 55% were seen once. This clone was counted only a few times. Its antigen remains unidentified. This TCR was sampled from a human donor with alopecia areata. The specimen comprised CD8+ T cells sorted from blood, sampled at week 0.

CDR3 nucleotide sequence: TGTGCCAGCAGCTGGGGACCAAGCTCCTACGAGCAGTACTTC. It encodes CASSWGPSSYEQYF. This chain uses TRBV7-8 with TRBJ2-7, with D perhaps being TRBD1 or TRBD2 (5 bases each). CDR1 and CDR2 (germline): SGHVS, FQNEAQ. Trimming shortened V by 4 bases and J by 0 bases, and 10 bases separated the two germline ends. This CDR3 contains 14 residues.